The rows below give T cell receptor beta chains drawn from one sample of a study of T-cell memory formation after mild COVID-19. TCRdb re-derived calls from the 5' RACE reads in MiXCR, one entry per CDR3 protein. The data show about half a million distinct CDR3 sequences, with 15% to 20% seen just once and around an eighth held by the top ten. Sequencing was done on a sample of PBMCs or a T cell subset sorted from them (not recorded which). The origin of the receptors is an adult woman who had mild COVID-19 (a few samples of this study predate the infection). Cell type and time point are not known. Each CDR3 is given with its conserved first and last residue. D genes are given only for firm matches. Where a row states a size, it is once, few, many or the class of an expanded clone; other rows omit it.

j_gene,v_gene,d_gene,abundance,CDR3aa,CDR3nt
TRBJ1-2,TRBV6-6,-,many,CASSSSGGSYGYTF,TGTGCCAGCAGTTCAAGCGGGGGCAGCTATGGCTACACCTTC
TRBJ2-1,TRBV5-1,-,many,CASSLGGGGIDEQFF,TGCGCCAGCAGCTTGGGGGGAGGGGGAATCGATGAGCAGTTCTTC
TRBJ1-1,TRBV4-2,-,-,CASSQDRGRGGSEAFF,TGTGCCAGCAGCCAAGACCGGGGCAGGGGAGGGTCTGAAGCTTTCTTT
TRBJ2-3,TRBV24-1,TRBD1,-,CATREAGGADTQYF,TGTGCCACCAGAGAGGCAGGGGGAGCAGATACGCAGTATTTT
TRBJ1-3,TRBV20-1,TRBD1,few,CSARPTGILSGNTIYF,TGCAGTGCTAGACCGACAGGGATACTGTCTGGAAACACCATATATTTT
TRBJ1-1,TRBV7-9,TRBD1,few,CASSFGQGALPEAFF,TGTGCCAGCAGCTTTGGACAGGGGGCGCTTCCAGAAGCTTTCTTT
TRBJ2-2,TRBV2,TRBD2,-,CASSEREGNTGELFF,TGTGCCAGCAGCGAGCGGGAGGGAAACACCGGGGAGCTGTTTTTT
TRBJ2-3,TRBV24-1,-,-,CATSDRLGDADTQYF,TGTGCCACCAGTGACCGATTGGGGGACGCAGATACGCAGTATTTT
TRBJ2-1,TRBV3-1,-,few,CASSRLGVEQFF,TGTGCCAGCAGCCGACTAGGGGTTGAGCAGTTCTTC
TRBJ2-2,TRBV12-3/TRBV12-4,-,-,CASRFGTTNTGELFF,TGTGCCAGCAGATTCGGGACAACGAACACCGGGGAGCTGTTTTTT
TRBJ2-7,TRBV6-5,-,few,CASSSYRGGSYEQYF,TGTGCCAGCAGTTCCTACAGGGGGGGGTCCTACGAGCAGTACTTC
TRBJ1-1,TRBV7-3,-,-,CASSLSPRGLNTEAFF,TGTGCCAGCAGTCTTTCTCCCCGAGGGTTGAACACTGAAGCTTTCTTT
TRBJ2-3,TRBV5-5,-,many,CASSLAGGSTGDTQYF,TGTGCCAGCAGCTTGGCCGGTGGTAGTACCGGGGATACGCAGTATTTT
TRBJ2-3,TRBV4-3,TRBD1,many,CASSLGTGGPLITDTQYF,TGCGCCAGCAGCCTAGGGACAGGGGGCCCCCTCATCACAGATACGCAGTATTTT
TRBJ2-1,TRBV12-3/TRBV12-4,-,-,CASSFRDRSYNEQFF,TGTGCCAGCAGTTTCAGGGATCGCTCCTACAATGAGCAGTTCTTC
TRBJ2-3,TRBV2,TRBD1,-,CAVDRGRETDTQYF,TGTGCCGTGGACAGGGGGCGCGAAACAGATACGCAGTATTTT
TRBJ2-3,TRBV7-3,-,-,CASSLGEFGDTQYF,TGTGCCAGCAGCTTGGGAGAATTTGGAGATACGCAGTATTTT
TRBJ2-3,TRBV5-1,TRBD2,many,CASSAAGTSGSTSTDTQYF,TGCGCCAGCAGCGCTGCCGGGACTAGCGGGAGTACTAGCACAGATACGCAGTATTTT
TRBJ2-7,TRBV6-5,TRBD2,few,CASRTSGVVSLGEQYF,TGTGCCAGCAGAACTAGCGGGGTGGTAAGTCTGGGAGAGCAGTACTTC
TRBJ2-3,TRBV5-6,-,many,CASSLGTPRTDTQYF,TGTGCCAGCAGCCTAGGGACCCCACGAACAGATACGCAGTATTTT
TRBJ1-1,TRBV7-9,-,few,CASPQRVGRWAEAFF,TGTGCCAGCCCCCAAAGGGTGGGCCGGTGGGCTGAAGCTTTCTTT
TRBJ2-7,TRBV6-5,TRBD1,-,CASSYGQGPFEQYF,TGTGCCAGCAGTTACGGACAGGGGCCCTTCGAGCAGTACTTC
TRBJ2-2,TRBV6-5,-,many,CASSRDGRRTGELFF,TGTGCCAGCAGTCGGGACGGCCGGAGGACCGGGGAGCTGTTTTTT
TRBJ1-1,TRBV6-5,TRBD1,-,CASSYGTGRLAEAFF,TGTGCCAGCAGTTACGGGACAGGCCGCTTAGCTGAAGCTTTCTTT
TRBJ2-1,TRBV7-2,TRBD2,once,CASSFAGTSGRRGTYNEQFF,TGTGCCAGCAGCTTTGCCGGGACTAGCGGGAGAAGGGGGACCTACAATGAGCAGTTCTTC
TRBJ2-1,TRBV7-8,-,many,CASSLGSDEQFF,TGTGCCAGCAGCTTAGGGTCAGATGAGCAGTTCTTC
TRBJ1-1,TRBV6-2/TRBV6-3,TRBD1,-,CASSFRGQGTEAFF,TGTGCCAGCAGTTTCAGGGGGCAAGGAACTGAAGCTTTCTTT
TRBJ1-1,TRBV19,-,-,CASSLLAEAFF,TGTGCCAGTAGCCTTCTAGCTGAAGCTTTCTTT
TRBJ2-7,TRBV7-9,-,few,CASIPDSSSYEQYF,TGTGCCAGCATCCCTGACTCCTCATCCTACGAGCAGTACTTC
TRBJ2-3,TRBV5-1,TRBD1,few,CASSFTGQPDTQYF,TGCGCCAGCAGCTTTACGGGACAGCCAGATACGCAGTATTTT
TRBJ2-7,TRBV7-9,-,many,CASSPPGLSSYEQYF,TGTGCCAGCAGTCCACCGGGACTTTCTTCCTACGAGCAGTACTTC
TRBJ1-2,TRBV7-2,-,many,CASSLDRYGYTF,TGCGCCAGCAGCTTGGATCGCTATGGCTACACCTTC
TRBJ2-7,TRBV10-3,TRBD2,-,CAIRASGRGYEQYF,TGTGCCATCAGGGCTAGCGGGAGAGGTTACGAGCAGTACTTC
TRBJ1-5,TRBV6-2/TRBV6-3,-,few,CASSPWRNQPQHF,TGTGCCAGCAGCCCCTGGCGAAATCAGCCCCAGCATTTT
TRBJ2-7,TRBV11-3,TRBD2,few,CASSLVGLAGGPSEQYF,TGTGCCAGCAGCTTAGTAGGGCTAGCGGGAGGGCCCAGCGAGCAGTACTTC
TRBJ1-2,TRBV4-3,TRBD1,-,CASSHDLTGTGFGYTF,TGCGCCAGCAGCCATGATTTGACCGGGACAGGGTTCGGCTACACCTTC
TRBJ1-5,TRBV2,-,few,CASSEALVGIDQPQHF,TGTGCCAGCAGTGAAGCGCTTGTAGGGATCGATCAGCCCCAGCATTTT
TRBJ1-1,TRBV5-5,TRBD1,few,CASRVPGQLNTEAFF,TGTGCCAGCAGGGTACCGGGACAGCTGAACACTGAAGCTTTCTTT
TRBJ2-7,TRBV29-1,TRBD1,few,CSVLDRDNYEQYF,TGCAGCGTTTTGGACAGGGACAACTACGAGCAGTACTTC
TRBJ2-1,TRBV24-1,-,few,CATSVRGLTYNEQFF,TGTGCCACCAGTGTTCGGGGACTGACCTACAATGAGCAGTTCTTC
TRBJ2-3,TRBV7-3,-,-,CASSFAPGGRTDTQYF,TGTGCCAGCAGCTTCGCCCCGGGGGGCCGCACAGATACGCAGTATTTT
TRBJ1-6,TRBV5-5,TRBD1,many,CASSYGTGANSPLHF,TGTGCCAGCAGCTACGGGACAGGGGCGAATTCACCCCTCCACTTT
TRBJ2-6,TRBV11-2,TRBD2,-,CASSLRGSGTGANVLTF,TGTGCCAGCAGCTTAAGAGGTAGCGGGACTGGGGCCAACGTCCTGACTTTC
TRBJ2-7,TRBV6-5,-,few,CASSYSRAHLSSYEQYF,TGTGCCAGCAGTTACTCGCGGGCTCACTTAAGCTCCTACGAGCAGTACTTC
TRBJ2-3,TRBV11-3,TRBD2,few,CASSLEGLAGLTDTQYF,TGTGCCAGCAGCTTAGAGGGACTAGCGGGCCTCACAGATACGCAGTATTTT
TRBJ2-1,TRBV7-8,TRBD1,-,CASSHRDSPYNEQFF,TGTGCCAGCAGCCATCGGGACAGTCCCTACAATGAGCAGTTCTTC
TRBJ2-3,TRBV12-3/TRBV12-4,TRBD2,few,CASSLAGGSPDTQYF,TGTGCCAGCAGTTTAGCGGGGGGGAGCCCAGATACGCAGTATTTT
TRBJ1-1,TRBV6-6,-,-,CASSYSLGRWMPTEAFF,TGTGCCAGCAGTTACTCTCTTGGAAGGTGGATGCCCACTGAAGCTTTCTTT
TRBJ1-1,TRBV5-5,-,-,CASSLGQMMNTEAFF,TGTGCCAGCAGCTTGGGACAGATGATGAACACTGAAGCTTTCTTT
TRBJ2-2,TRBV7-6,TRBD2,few,CASSFRYRDYLGGELFF,TGTGCCAGCAGCTTTCGGTACCGGGACTATCTAGGCGGGGAGCTGTTTTTT
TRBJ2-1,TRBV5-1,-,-,CASSLDQGGYNEQFF,TGCGCCAGCAGCTTGGATCAGGGAGGCTACAATGAGCAGTTCTTC
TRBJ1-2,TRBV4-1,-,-,CASSEGVSGYTF,TGCGCCAGCAGCGAGGGGGTGAGCGGCTACACCTTC
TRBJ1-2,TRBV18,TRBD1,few,CASSPGTGANYGYTF,TGTGCCAGCTCACCGGGGACAGGGGCGAACTATGGCTACACCTTC
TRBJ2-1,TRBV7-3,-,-,CASSLSPPFTGASYNEQFF,TGTGCCAGCAGCTTATCCCCCCCTTTTACGGGAGCCTCCTACAATGAGCAGTTCTTC